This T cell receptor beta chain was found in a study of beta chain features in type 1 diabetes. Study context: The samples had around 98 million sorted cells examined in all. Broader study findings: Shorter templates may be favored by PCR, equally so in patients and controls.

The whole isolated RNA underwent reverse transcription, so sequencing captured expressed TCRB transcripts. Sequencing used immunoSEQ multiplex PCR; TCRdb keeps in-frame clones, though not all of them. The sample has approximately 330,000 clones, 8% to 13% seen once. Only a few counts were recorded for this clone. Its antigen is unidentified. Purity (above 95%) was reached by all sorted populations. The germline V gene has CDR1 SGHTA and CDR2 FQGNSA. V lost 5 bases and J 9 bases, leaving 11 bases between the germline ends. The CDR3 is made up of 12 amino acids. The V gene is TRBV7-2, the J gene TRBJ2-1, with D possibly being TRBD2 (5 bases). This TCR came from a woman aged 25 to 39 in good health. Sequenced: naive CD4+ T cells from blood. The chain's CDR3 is CASSPVRGEQFF. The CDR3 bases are TGTGCCAGCAGCCCCGTTCGGGGTGAGCAGTTCTTC.